Below are 19 T cell receptor beta chains sequenced from a single sample in a study of T cells after yellow fever vaccination. TCRdb reprocessed the 5' RACE reads with MiXCR, giving one entry per CDR3 protein. The data contain 250,000 or so distinct CDR3 sequences, approximately 3.5% of them singletons. The sequencing used PBMCs, collected 15 days after the yellow fever booster vaccination. These receptors were taken from a man aged 18 to 30 who received the YFV17D yellow fever vaccine.

This clonotype showed up many times. V is TRBV5-6 and J is TRBJ1-2; no definite D call. Germline V gene data show CDR1 as SGHDT and CDR2 as YYEEEE. V lost 3 bases and J 3 bases, leaving 9 bases between the germline ends. This CDR3 comprises 13 residues. The CDR3 loop is CASSSNRDYGYTF. The CDR3 DNA reads TGTGCCAGCAGCTCCAACAGAGACTATGGCTACACCTTC.

This clonotype was seen many times. The CDR3 spells CASSLQGNGEQYF. The CDR3 region has the DNA TGCGCCAGCAGCTTGCAAGGAAACGGCGAGCAGTACTTC. The gene calls are TRBV5-1 and TRBJ2-7; D remains ambiguous. Trimming cost V 1 base and J 6 bases, with 11 bases left between them. Germline V CDR1 and CDR2: SGHRS, YFSETQ. The CDR3 is made up of 13 amino acids.

This clonotype was seen at least ten times. The chain combines TRBV15 with TRBJ1-6; 12 bases map to TRBD1. The CDR3 consists of 17 residues. The V and J ends lost 4 bases and 2 bases, in that order; junction bases with no gene match: 3. Germline values: CDR1 LNHNV, CDR2 YYDKDF (reference sequence). The CDR3 sequence is CATSTGQGAAYNSPLHF. In DNA, the CDR3 is TGTGCCACCAGCACGGGACAGGGGGCTGCCTATAATTCACCCCTCCACTTT.

In its sample, this clonotype was seen many times. The chain has TRBV5-1 and TRBJ2-3; the match to TRBD2 covers 11 bases. With V trimmed by 0 bases and J by 2 bases, 5 bases remained unmatched. The CDR3 extends over 17 amino acids. From germline, CDR1 is SGHRS and CDR2 YFSETQ. CDR3: CASSLVLAGGITDTQYF. CDR3 DNA: TGCGCCAGCAGCTTGGTGCTAGCGGGGGGTATCACAGATACGCAGTATTTT. Using reference TRBV5-1 and TRBJ2-3 for the parts outside the CDR3, the full variable domain is KAGVTQTPRYLIKTRGQQVTLSCSPISGHRSVSWYQQTPGQGLQFLFEYFSETQRNKGNFPGRFSGRQFSNSRSEMNVSTLELGDSALYLCASSLVLAGGITDTQYFGPGTRLTVL.

Ten or more counts support this clonotype. The genes are TRBV15 and TRBJ1-3, with a weak D call TRBD1 (6 bases). In germline, CDR1 is LNHNV, CDR2 YYDKDF (reference sequence). Between the trimmed V and J ends, which lost 5 bases and 4 bases, there was a span of 15 bases. This CDR3 is 15 amino acids long. The CDR3 is CATSPYRANGNTIYF. The CDR3 DNA reads TGTGCCACCAGCCCTTACAGGGCTAACGGAAACACCATATATTTT.

This clonotype was recorded many times. V is TRBV12-3 or TRBV12-4 and J is TRBJ1-5; the D is unclear. Trimming stripped 6 bases from V and 5 bases from J, with 11 bases between. This CDR3 region has 13 residues. The CDR3 is CASRLVRDQPQHF. Here the CDR3 DNA reads TGTGCCAGCAGGCTAGTCCGAGATCAGCCCCAGCATTTT.

The table lists this clonotype with many counts. This sequence joins TRBV5-1 and TRBJ2-7; 9 bases map to TRBD1. Trimming removed 4 bases from V and 4 bases from J; junction bases left unmatched: 12. CDR3 length: 16 residues. Germline-derived CDR1 and CDR2 are SGHRS and YFSETQ. The CDR3 DNA is TGCGCCAGCAGCCCCGGGTATGGGACAGGGAAGTACGAGCAGTACGTC. Translating it yields CASSPGYGTGKYEQYV.

There are many counts of this clonotype. CDR3 nucleotides: TGTGCCAGCAGCTTCTCAGGGGGCGAGGGTCAGCCCCAGCATTTT. This codes for CASSFSGGEGQPQHF. This rearrangement joins TRBV5-5 to TRBJ1-5; 8 positions match TRBD1. The V gene's germline CDR1 is SGHKS and CDR2 YYEKEE (reference sequence). The CDR3 length is 15 residues. Losses at the gene ends were 2 bases for V and 6 bases for J; bases not matched to a gene: 7.

This clonotype was detected many times. This chain connects TRBV4-2 to TRBJ2-3; perhaps TRBD2 as D (5 bases). The germline V gene has CDR1 LGHNA and CDR2 YNFKEQ. V was pared by 0 bases and J by 5 bases, with 9 bases between. CDR3 length: 14 residues. The CDR3 DNA sequence: TGTGCCAGCAGCCAAGATCTTCGGGGAGATACGCAGTATTTT. This codes for CASSQDLRGDTQYF.

This clonotype was found many times. The chain joins TRBV27 to TRBJ2-2, with 10 nucleotides matching TRBD2. In germline, CDR1 is MNHEY, CDR2 SMNVEV (reference sequence). V shed 3 bases, J shed 1 base, and the junction held 5 bases outside the gene matches. The CDR3 consists of 17 residues. The DNA of the CDR3 is TGTGCCAGCAGTTTGTATAGCGGGGGGCAGAACACCGGGGAGCTGTTTTTT. Protein: CASSLYSGGQNTGELFF.

This clonotype was found many times. The rearrangement uses TRBV6-5 and TRBJ1-4; maybe TRBD1 (5 bases). The V gene's germline CDR1 is MNHEY and CDR2 SVGAGI. V dropped 4 bases and J dropped 4 bases, with 10 bases sitting between them. There are 14 residues in the CDR3. The CDR3 nucleotides read TGTGCCAGCAGTTCCCAGGGTCATAATGAAAAACTGTTTTTT. Its translation is CASSSQGHNEKLFF.

The table lists this clonotype with many counts. The chain has TRBV20-1 and TRBJ1-1; D gene unclear. Between the trimmed V and J ends, which lost 3 bases and 1 base, there was a span of 3 bases. The CDR3 spans 11 residues. Germline V gene sequence: CDR1 DFQATT, CDR2 SNEGSKA (reference sequence). The CDR3 protein is CSARENTEAFF. The CDR3 DNA reads TGCAGTGCTAGGGAGAACACTGAAGCTTTCTTT.

This clonotype occurred many times. This chain connects TRBV4-2 to TRBJ2-2, with no clear D. Germline V gives CDR1 LGHNA, CDR2 YNFKEQ. V lost 1 base and J lost 0, with 3 bases in between. CDR3 length equals 14 residues. CDR3 nucleotide sequence: TGTGCCAGCAGCCAAGTGACGAACACCGGGGAGCTGTTTTTT. This translates into CASSQVTNTGELFF.

There are many counts of this clonotype. CDR3 DNA: TGCAGTGCCGCCGCGGGGGGTAACACAGATACGCAGTATTTT. Its protein product is CSAAAGGNTDTQYF. V is TRBV20-1 and J is TRBJ2-3; 8 bases fit TRBD2. The CDR3 is 14 residues long. The V and J ends lost 6 bases and 2 bases, in that order; junction bases with no gene match: 7. The germline CDR1 and CDR2 sequences are DFQATT and SNEGSKA (reference sequence).

This clonotype was seen at least ten times. The chain is built from TRBV10-3 and TRBJ1-5, with D unclear. This CDR3 has 13 amino acids. CDR1 is ENHRY and CDR2 is SYGVKD in the germline V gene. Deletions cut 8 bases from V and 1 base from J, with 9 bases between. CDR3 sequence (DNA): TGTGCCATCCGACCATGCAGCAATCAGCCCCAGCATTTT. This translates into CAIRPCSNQPQHF.

Many counts were recorded for this clonotype. The V gene is TRBV6-6, the J gene TRBJ2-1, with 12 bases matching TRBD2. V was pared by 5 bases and J by 7 bases, with 12 bases of the junction left unmatched. The CDR3 has 17 residues. Germline V gene data show CDR1 as MNHNY and CDR2 as SVGAGI (reference sequence). CDR3 loop: CASSNPGLAGTGNEQFF. The CDR3 bases are TGTGCCAGCAGTAACCCAGGACTAGCGGGGACTGGGAATGAGCAGTTCTTC.

This clonotype occurred many times. The chain carries TRBV4-1 and TRBJ2-7, with no clear D. Trimming took off 0 bases at V and 1 base at J, with 13 bases between the two ends. The CDR3 covers 16 residues. The germline V gene encodes CDR1 MGHRA and CDR2 YSYEKL. Here the CDR3 DNA reads TGCGCCAGCAGCCAAGATCCCTCAGGCCCATCCTACGAGCAGTACTTC. It is translated as CASSQDPSGPSYEQYF.

This clonotype was picked up many times. J is TRBJ2-7 and V is TRBV19; D might be TRBD1 (6 bases). The CDR3 is 14 amino acids. CDR1 and CDR2 (germline): LNHDA, SQIVND (reference sequence). Between the trimmed V and J ends, which lost 6 bases and 2 bases, there was a span of 14 bases. CDR3 sequence (DNA): TGTGCCAGTAGCAAACAGGGAACTCCCTACGAGCAGTACTTC. Residues: CASSKQGTPYEQYF.

The sample holds many counts of this clonotype. The chain combines TRBV30 with TRBJ2-7, with 10 bases matching TRBD2. V trimming: 6 bases; J trimming: 2 bases; junction bases outside the gene matches: 7. Germline values: CDR1 GTSNPN, CDR2 SVGIG (reference sequence). CDR3 length equals 14 residues. The CDR3 here is CACSLAGYPYEQYF. DNA of the CDR3: TGTGCCTGCTCACTAGCGGGATACCCCTACGAGCAGTACTTC.